These 5 T cell receptor beta chains were all obtained from the same sample, sequenced in a study of metastatic and nonmetastatic thyroid tumors. Using MiXCR, TCRdb reanalyzed the PCR reads. The top ten clones hold more than 7% of a sample with roughly 89,000 clones, 12% of them seen once. All patients reached thyroid surgery having received no treatment beforehand. Sequencing input: tumor tissue. Receptors were obtained from a female donor with papillary thyroid cancer or a benign thyroid nodule (not recorded which). Some clones in this sample may be carry-over from other donors' samples.

This clone occurred a few times. A much more abundant neighbour one base away suggests this may be a read error. Other nucleotide sequences in the sample specify the same CDR3. J is TRBJ2-7 and V is TRBV7-9; no clear D gene. The V end lost 3 bases, the J end lost 0 bases, and 12 bases lay between the germline ends. Germline V gives CDR1 SEHNR, CDR2 FQNEAQ (reference sequence). This CDR3 is built from 15 residues. The CDR3 here is CASSFAGSSSYEQYF. The CDR3 DNA is TGTGCCAGCAGCTTCGCTGGGTCGAGCTCCTACGAGCAGTACTTC. The whole variable domain, remainder taken from reference TRBV7-9 and TRBJ2-7, is DTGVSQNPRHKITKRGQNVTFRCDPISEHNRLYWYRQTLGQGPEFLTYFQNEAQLEKSRLLSDRFSAERPKGSFSTLEIQRTEQGDSAMYLCASSFAGSSSYEQYFGPGTRLTVT.

This clone appeared many times. The genes are TRBV20-1 and TRBJ2-7; 7 nucleotides line up with TRBD1. V was clipped by 5 bases and J by 7 bases; unmatched bases: 14. Germline CDR1 DFQATT, CDR2 SNEGSKA (reference sequence). The CDR3 runs 14 residues. The CDR3 protein is CSAFPGTASREQYF. CDR3 nucleotides: TGCAGTGCTTTTCCCGGGACAGCGTCTAGAGAGCAGTACTTC.

Remarks on this clone: The junction shows a germline mismatch at one end, possibly a read error. The J gene is TRBJ2-2, the V gene TRBV24-1; a weak D match, TRBD2 (6 bases). This CDR3 has 20 residues. Germline V gives CDR1 KGHDR, CDR2 SFDVKD. The CDR3 DNA sequence: TGTGCCACCAGTTATTTGAAATGGATCTGGGGGGACGCGAACACCGGGGAGCTGTTTTTT. This codes for CATSYLKWIWGDANTGELFF.

This clone was observed many times. The chain combines TRBV10-3 with TRBJ2-3; D call uncertain. The length of the CDR3 is 14 residues. Germline assignment: CDR1 ENHRY and CDR2 SYGVKD. V was pared by 2 bases and J by 4 bases, with 10 bases between. The CDR3 loop is CAISESQAPDTQYF. The CDR3 nucleotides read TGTGCCATCAGTGAGAGCCAGGCCCCAGATACGCAGTATTTT.

This clone was found many times. The chain employs TRBV18 and TRBJ1-2; no clear D gene. The V end was cut by 3 bases, the J end by 2 bases, with 10 bases between. The CDR3 totals 14 residues. CDR1 and CDR2 (germline): KGHSH, LQKENI. CDR3 residues: CASSPTGANYGYTF. The CDR3 region has the DNA TGTGCCAGCTCACCTACCGGCGCCAACTATGGCTACACCTTC.